This T cell receptor (beta chain) was identified during a study of control samples from healthy donors and cancer patients. The CDR3 is made up of 14 amino acids. After removal of 8 bases from V and 2 bases from J, the junction contained 5 bases not matched to a gene. CDR1 and CDR2 (germline): ENHRY, SYGVKD. Clones were sequenced by immunoSEQ multiplex PCR, and TCRdb holds only the in-frame ones, with some missing. This sample has about 46,000 clones, with roughly 90% found just once. The sample comprised PBMCs. This TCR was recovered from a middle-aged man with head and neck cancer. This chain connects TRBV10-3 to TRBJ2-3; 9 nucleotides match TRBD2. The CDR3 loop is CAIRASGNTDTQYF. CDR3 bases: TGTGCCATCCGCGCTAGCGGGAACACAGATACGCAGTATTTT.